This TCR beta chain comes out of a study of blood T cells in healthy people across ages. Study-wide findings and caveats: Diversity of TCR beta correlated strongly with naive T cell percentage.

As regards this clonotype: Its antigen is currently unknown.

Every participating donor contributed 8.5 to 10 milliliters of peripheral blood through a draw. CDR3 length equals 13 residues. The germline gives CDR1 SQVTM, CDR2 ANQGSEA. Trimming removed 8 bases from V and 5 bases from J; junction bases left unmatched: 8. The authors ran a second PCR of about 7 to 12 cycles using a sample-barcoded 5' primer and a J-beta primer mix. MiXCR was run by TCRdb on the 5' RACE reads, yielding one entry per CDR3 protein. The repertoire includes about 970,000 distinct CDR3 sequences, roughly half of them detected once, and about a fifth sits in the top ten. The rearrangement joins TRBV29-1 to TRBJ2-1; 8 bases are a match to TRBD2. The origin of this receptor is a woman in her fifties or sixties in good health. Sequencing was carried out using blood. Here the CDR3 reads CSLKRELNNEQFF. CDR3 sequence (DNA): TGCAGCCTAAAGCGGGAGCTGAACAATGAGCAGTTCTTC.